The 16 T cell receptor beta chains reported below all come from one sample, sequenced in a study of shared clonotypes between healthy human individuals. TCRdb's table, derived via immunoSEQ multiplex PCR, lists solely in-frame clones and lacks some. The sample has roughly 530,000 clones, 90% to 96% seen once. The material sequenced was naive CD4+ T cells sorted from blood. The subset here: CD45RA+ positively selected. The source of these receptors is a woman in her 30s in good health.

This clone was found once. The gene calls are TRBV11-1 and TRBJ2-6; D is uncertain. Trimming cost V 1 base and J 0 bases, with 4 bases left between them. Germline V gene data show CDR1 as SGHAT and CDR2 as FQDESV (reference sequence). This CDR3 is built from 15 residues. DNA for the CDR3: TGTGCCAGCAGCTTAGTATACTCTGGGGCCAACGTCCTGACTTTC. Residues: CASSLVYSGANVLTF.

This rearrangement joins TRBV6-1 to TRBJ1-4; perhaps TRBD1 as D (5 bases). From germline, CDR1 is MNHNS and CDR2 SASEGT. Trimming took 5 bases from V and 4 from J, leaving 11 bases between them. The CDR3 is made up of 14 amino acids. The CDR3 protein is CASSPDRSNEKLFF. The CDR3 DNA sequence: TGTGCCAGCAGTCCCGACAGAAGTAATGAAAAACTGTTTTTT.

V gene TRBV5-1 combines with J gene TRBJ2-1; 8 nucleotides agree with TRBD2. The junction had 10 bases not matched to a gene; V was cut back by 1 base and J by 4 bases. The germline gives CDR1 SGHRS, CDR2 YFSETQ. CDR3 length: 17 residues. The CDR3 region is CASSLLSGTSGYNEQFF. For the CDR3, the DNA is TGCGCCAGCAGCTTGTTAAGTGGTACTAGCGGTTACAATGAGCAGTTCTTC.

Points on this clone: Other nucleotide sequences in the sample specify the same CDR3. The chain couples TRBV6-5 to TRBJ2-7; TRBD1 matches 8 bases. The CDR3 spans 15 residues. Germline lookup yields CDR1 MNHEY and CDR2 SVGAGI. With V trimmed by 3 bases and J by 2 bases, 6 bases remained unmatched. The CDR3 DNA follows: TGTGCCAGCAGTTATTCCGGGACAGGTCCCTACGAGCAGTACTTC. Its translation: CASSYSGTGPYEQYF.

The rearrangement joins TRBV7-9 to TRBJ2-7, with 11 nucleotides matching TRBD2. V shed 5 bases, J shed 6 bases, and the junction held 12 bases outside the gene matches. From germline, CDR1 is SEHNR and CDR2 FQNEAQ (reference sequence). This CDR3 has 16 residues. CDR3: CASSPYLSGRDGEQYF. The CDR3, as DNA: TGTGCCAGCAGCCCGTACCTTAGCGGGAGGGACGGCGAGCAGTACTTC.

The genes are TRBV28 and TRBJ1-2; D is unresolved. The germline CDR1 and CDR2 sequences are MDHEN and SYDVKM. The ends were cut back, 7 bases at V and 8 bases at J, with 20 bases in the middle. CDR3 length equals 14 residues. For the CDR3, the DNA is TGTGCCAGCACCGAGAGCGGCCCGGCTAGAGGCTACACCTTC. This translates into CASTESGPARGYTF.

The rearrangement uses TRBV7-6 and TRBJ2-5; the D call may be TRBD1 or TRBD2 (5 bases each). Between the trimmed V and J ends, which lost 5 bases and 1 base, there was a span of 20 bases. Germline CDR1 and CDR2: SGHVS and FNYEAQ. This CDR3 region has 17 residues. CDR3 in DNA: TGTGCCAGCAGCCCCTACGTGGGGGTGAGCTTCCAAGAGACCCAGTACTTC. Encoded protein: CASSPYVGVSFQETQYF.

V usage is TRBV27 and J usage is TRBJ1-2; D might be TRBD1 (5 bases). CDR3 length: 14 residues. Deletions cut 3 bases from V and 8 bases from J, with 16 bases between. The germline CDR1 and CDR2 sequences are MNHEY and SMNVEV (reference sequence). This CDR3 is CASSFWGSPGGYTF. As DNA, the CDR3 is TGTGCCAGCAGTTTTTGGGGGTCTCCGGGAGGCTACACCTTC.

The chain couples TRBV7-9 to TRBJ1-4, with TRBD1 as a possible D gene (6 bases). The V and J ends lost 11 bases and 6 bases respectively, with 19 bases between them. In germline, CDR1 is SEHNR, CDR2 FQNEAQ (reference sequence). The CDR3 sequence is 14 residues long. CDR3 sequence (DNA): TGTGCCGCAGCGCGGGGGGCTTGGGATGAAAAACTGTTTTTT. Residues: CAAARGAWDEKLFF.

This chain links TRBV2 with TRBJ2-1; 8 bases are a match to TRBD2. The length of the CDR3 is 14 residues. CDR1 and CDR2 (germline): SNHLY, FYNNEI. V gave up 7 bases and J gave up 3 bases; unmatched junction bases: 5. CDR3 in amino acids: CASIGTRGYNEQFF. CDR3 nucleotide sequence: TGTGCCAGCATAGGGACTAGAGGCTACAATGAGCAGTTCTTC.

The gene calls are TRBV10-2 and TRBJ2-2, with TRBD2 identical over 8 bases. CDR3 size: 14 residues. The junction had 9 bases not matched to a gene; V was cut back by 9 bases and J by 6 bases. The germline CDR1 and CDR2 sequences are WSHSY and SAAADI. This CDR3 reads CARRGERESGELFF. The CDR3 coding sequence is TGCGCCAGGCGCGGCGAGCGGGAGTCCGGGGAGCTGTTTTTT.

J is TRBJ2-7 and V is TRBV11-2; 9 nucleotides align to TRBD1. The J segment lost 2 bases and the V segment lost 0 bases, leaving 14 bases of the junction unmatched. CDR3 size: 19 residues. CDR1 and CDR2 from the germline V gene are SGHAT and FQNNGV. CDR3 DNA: TGTGCCAGCAGCTTAGATGGTATATCGGACAGGGGATTTGCCTACGAGCAGTACTTC. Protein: CASSLDGISDRGFAYEQYF. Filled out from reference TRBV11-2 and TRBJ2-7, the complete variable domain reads EAGVAQSPRYKIIEKRQSVAFWCNPISGHATLYWYQQILGQGPKLLIQFQNNGVVDDSQLPKDRFSAERLKGVDSTLKIQPAKLEDSAVYLCASSLDGISDRGFAYEQYFGPGTRLTVT.

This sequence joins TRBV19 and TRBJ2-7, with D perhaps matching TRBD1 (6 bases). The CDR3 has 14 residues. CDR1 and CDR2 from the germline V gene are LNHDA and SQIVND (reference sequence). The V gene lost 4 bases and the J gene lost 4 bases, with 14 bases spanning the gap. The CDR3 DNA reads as TGTGCCAGTAGTACTATCGGGACATTTTACGAGCAGTACTTC. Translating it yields CASSTIGTFYEQYF.

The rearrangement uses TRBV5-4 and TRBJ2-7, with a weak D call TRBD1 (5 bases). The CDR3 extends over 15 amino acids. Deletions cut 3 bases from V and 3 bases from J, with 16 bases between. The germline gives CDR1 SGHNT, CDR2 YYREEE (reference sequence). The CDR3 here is CASSSGRQKVYEQYF. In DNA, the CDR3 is TGTGCCAGCAGCTCAGGTCGACAGAAGGTCTACGAGCAGTACTTC.

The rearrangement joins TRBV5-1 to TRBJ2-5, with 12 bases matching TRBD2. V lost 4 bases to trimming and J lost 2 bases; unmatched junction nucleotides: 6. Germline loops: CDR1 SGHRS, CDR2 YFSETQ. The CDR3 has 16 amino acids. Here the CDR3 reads CASSQLTSGGQETQYF. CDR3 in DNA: TGCGCCAGCAGCCAACTGACTAGCGGGGGACAAGAGACCCAGTACTTC.

The CDR3 DNA follows: TGTGCCAGCAGCTGGCCTCCCGGGACAGAAAACACCGGGGAGCTGTTTTTT. It is translated as CASSWPPGTENTGELFF. The rearrangement uses TRBV21-1 and TRBJ2-2; the table calls TRBD1, which could not be checked here. TRBV21-1 is a pseudogene. The CDR3 is made up of 17 amino acids.